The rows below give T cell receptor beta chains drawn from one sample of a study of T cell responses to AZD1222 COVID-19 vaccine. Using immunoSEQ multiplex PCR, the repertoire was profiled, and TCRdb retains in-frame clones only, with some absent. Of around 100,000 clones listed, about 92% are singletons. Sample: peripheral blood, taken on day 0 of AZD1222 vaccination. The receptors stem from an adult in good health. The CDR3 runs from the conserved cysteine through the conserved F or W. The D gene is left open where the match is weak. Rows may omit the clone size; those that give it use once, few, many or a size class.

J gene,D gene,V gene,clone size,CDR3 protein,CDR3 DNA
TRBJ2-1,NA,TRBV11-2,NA,CASGDNWGLGEQFF,TGTGCCAGCGGCGATAATTGGGGACTTGGCGAGCAGTTCTTC
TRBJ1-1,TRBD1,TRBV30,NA,CAWRQRHRGNTEAFF,TGTGCCTGGAGACAAAGGCACAGGGGGAACACTGAAGCTTTCTTT
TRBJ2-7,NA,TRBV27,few,CASSFGHLLGSYEQYF,TGTGCCAGCAGTTTTGGGCACCTCCTTGGCTCCTACGAGCAGTACTTC
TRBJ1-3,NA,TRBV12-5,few,CASGSPSLGQGTGNTIYF,TGTGCTAGTGGTTCCCCGTCCTTAGGCCAGGGGACTGGAAACACCATATATTTT
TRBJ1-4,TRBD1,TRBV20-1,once,CSASVSDRSFEKLFF,TGCAGTGCTAGTGTCTCGGACAGGAGTTTCGAAAAACTGTTTTTT
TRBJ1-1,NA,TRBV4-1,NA,CASSQDRTEAFF,TGCGCCAGCAGCCAAGACCGCACTGAAGCTTTCTTT
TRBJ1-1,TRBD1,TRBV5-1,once,CASSYSGQMNTEAFF,TGCGCCAGCAGCTACTCGGGACAGATGAACACTGAAGCTTTCTTT
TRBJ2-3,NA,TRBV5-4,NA,CASSLVGDPTDTQYF,TGTGCCAGCAGCTTGGTAGGGGATCCCACAGATACGCAGTATTTT
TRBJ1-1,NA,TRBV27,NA,CASSLSPQGNTEAFF,TGTGCCAGCAGTTTATCCCCCCAGGGGAACACTGAAGCTTTCTTT
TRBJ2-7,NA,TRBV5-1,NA,CASRSTYEQYF,TGCGCCAGCAGGTCTACCTACGAGCAGTACTTC
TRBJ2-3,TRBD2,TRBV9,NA,CASSGLAGATDTQYF,TGTGCCAGCAGCGGACTAGCGGGGGCCACAGATACGCAGTATTTT
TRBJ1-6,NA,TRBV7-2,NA,CASSNRQNSPLHF,TGTGCCAGCAGCAACCGACAGAATTCACCCCTCCACTTT
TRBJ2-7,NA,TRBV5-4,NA,CASSSAIAYEQYF,TGTGCCAGCAGCTCCGCTATAGCATACGAGCAGTACTTC
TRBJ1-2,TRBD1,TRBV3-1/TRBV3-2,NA,CASSQGPTGGYGYTF,TGTGCCAGCAGCCAAGGCCCCACAGGGGGCTATGGCTACACCTTC
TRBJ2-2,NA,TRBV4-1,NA,CASSATGGELFF,TGCGCCAGCAGCGCTACAGGGGGGGAGCTGTTTTTT
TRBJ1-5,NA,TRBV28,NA,CASSESGQPQHF,TGTGCCAGCAGTGAGTCGGGCCAGCCCCAGCATTTT
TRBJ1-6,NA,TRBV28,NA,CASSLSMWQVRNSPLHF,TGTGCCAGCAGTTTATCGATGTGGCAGGTGAGGAATTCACCCCTCCACTTT
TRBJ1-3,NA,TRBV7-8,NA,CASSLAGGNTIYF,TGTGCCAGCAGCTTAGCGGGAGGAAACACCATATATTTT
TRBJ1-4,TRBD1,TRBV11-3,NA,CASSLDWDRRQSEKLFF,TGTGCCAGCAGCTTAGATTGGGACAGACGACAAAGTGAAAAACTGTTTTTT
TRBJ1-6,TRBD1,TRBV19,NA,CASTQGERDSPLHF,TGTGCCAGTACCCAGGGGGAGAGGGATTCACCCCTCCACTTT
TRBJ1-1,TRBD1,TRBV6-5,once,CASSYSGGTGTREAFF,TGTGCCAGCAGTTACTCCGGCGGGACAGGGACTAGGGAAGCTTTCTTT
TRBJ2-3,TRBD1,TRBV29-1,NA,CSVEWTGADTQYF,TGCAGCGTTGAATGGACAGGGGCAGATACGCAGTATTTT
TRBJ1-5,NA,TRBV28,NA,CASSTGLQPQHF,TGTGCCAGCAGTACGGGACTTCAGCCCCAGCATTTT
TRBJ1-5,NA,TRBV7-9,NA,CASSSGDQPQHF,TGTGCCAGCAGCTCTGGGGATCAGCCCCAGCATTTT
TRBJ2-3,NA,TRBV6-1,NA,CASSDSGGADTQYF,TGTGCCAGCAGTGATTCAGGAGGAGCAGATACGCAGTATTTT
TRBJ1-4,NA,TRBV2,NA,CASSDSQENEKLFF,TGTGCCAGCAGTGACTCACAGGAGAATGAAAAACTGTTTTTT
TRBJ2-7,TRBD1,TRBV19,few,CASSTGTGDEQYF,TGTGCCAGTAGTACCGGGACAGGGGACGAGCAGTACTTC